The 31 T cell receptor beta chains below were found in one sample sequenced in a study of T cell responses to AZD1222 COVID-19 vaccine. The method was immunoSEQ multiplex PCR; TCRdb's version includes in-frame clones alone and lacks a portion of them. This table holds 100,000 or so clones, more than 85% found once. Specimen: peripheral blood, collected on day 0 of AZD1222 vaccination. The receptors shown here come from an adult in good health.

Worth noting for this clone: Other DNA sequences within the sample encode an identical CDR3. The V gene is TRBV3-1 (or the pseudogene TRBV3-2), the J gene TRBJ2-3, with TRBD2 matching over 8 bases. The CDR3 runs to 16 residues. Losses at the gene ends were 0 bases for V and 1 base for J; bases not matched to a gene: 3. The germline V gene encodes CDR1 LGHDT and CDR2 YNNKEL (reference sequence). This chain's CDR3 is CASSQDVRGGTDTQYF. CDR3 coding DNA: TGTGCCAGCAGCCAAGACGTGCGGGGGGGCACAGATACGCAGTATTTT.

For this clone: Other DNA sequences in this specimen translate into the identical CDR3. V is TRBV4-1 and J is TRBJ1-4; a possible D gene is TRBD1 (5 bases). Germline-derived CDR1 and CDR2 are MGHRA and YSYEKL. Trimming removed 0 bases from V and 3 bases from J, with 8 bases in between. The CDR3 contains 15 residues. The CDR3 loop is CASSQDGTANEKLFF. The CDR3 nucleotides are TGCGCCAGCAGCCAAGATGGGACCGCTAATGAAAAACTGTTTTTT.

J is TRBJ2-7 and V is TRBV6-5; TRBD1 matches at 8 bases. This CDR3 region has 14 residues. The ends lost 6 bases at V and 4 bases at J; junction bases unmatched: 8. The V gene's germline CDR1 is MNHEY and CDR2 SVGAGI. For the CDR3, the DNA is TGTGCCAGCAGCCGCACAGGGGGAGGTTACGAGCAGTACTTC. Translation gives CASSRTGGGYEQYF.

This chain connects TRBV7-3 to TRBJ2-1, with D possibly being TRBD2 (6 bases). The V gene lost 5 bases and the J gene lost 6 bases, with 14 bases spanning the gap. CDR3 length: 14 residues. Germline CDR1 SGHTA, CDR2 FQGTGA. The CDR3 bases are TGTGCCAGCAGCCCCGGCGGGGTGAGCAATGAGCAGTTCTTC. This codes for CASSPGGVSNEQFF.

The gene calls are TRBV7-9 and TRBJ2-7, with D possibly matching TRBD1 (5 bases). CDR3 size: 12 residues. V was trimmed by 8 bases and J by 3 bases, leaving 11 bases between them. Germline assignment: CDR1 SEHNR and CDR2 FQNEAQ (reference sequence). Here the CDR3 reads CASARVGYEQYF. The CDR3, as DNA: TGTGCCAGCGCCAGGGTCGGCTACGAGCAGTACTTC.

The chain links TRBV7-9 to TRBJ1-2; no reliable D call. There are 13 residues in the CDR3. Trimming stripped 5 bases from V and 5 bases from J, with 12 bases between. Germline CDR1 reads SEHNR; CDR2 reads FQNEAQ (reference sequence). CDR3 residues: CASSPTNEYGYTF. The CDR3 coding sequence is TGTGCCAGCAGCCCCACCAATGAATATGGCTACACCTTC.

The CDR3 sequence is CASSLEESMNTEAFF. As DNA, the CDR3 is TGTGCCAGCAGCCTCGAGGAGAGCATGAACACTGAAGCTTTCTTT. The chain joins TRBV6-5 to TRBJ1-1, with no clear D. Deletions cut 6 bases from V and 0 bases from J, with 14 bases between. The germline V gene encodes CDR1 MNHEY and CDR2 SVGAGI. This CDR3 is built from 15 residues.

The chain carries TRBV7-9 and TRBJ2-2; D remains ambiguous. There are 11 residues in the CDR3. The V end was cut by 8 bases, the J end by 7 bases, with 8 bases between. Germline values: CDR1 SEHNR, CDR2 FQNEAQ (reference sequence). The CDR3 protein is CASRGIGELFF. Here the CDR3 DNA reads TGTGCCAGCCGTGGTATCGGGGAGCTGTTTTTT. The variable domain in full, with the rest retrieved from reference TRBV7-9 and TRBJ2-2, is DTGVSQNPRHKITKRGQNVTFRCDPISEHNRLYWYRQTLGQGPEFLTYFQNEAQLEKSRLLSDRFSAERPKGSFSTLEIQRTEQGDSAMYLCASRGIGELFFGEGSRLTVL.

CDR3 nucleotides: TGTGCCAGCAGCCGTTACAGTGTCGGCCAGCCCCAGCATTTT. Protein product: CASSRYSVGQPQHF. The chain carries TRBV28 and TRBJ1-5; no definite D call. Germline V gene lookup returns CDR1 MDHEN and CDR2 SYDVKM. The CDR3 has 14 amino acids. Trimming shortened V by 6 bases and J by 7 bases, and 16 bases separated the two germline ends.

The V call is TRBV15, the J call TRBJ2-1, with D unclear. Trimming took 4 bases from V and 5 from J, leaving 9 bases between them. The germline CDR1 and CDR2 sequences are LNHNV and YYDKDF (reference sequence). The CDR3 has 13 residues. The CDR3 reads CATSIDGDNEQFF. The CDR3 DNA follows: TGTGCCACCAGCATAGACGGAGACAATGAGCAGTTCTTC. The full variable domain, completed using reference TRBV15 and TRBJ2-1, is DAMVIQNPRYQVTQFGKPVTLSCSQTLNHNVMYWYQQKSSQAPKLLFHYYDKDFNNEADTPDNFQSRRPNTSFCFLDIRSPGLGDTAMYLCATSIDGDNEQFFGPGTRLTVL.

The V and J genes are TRBV3-1 (or the pseudogene TRBV3-2) and TRBJ1-1, with 9 bases lining up with TRBD1. The CDR3 totals 13 residues. The germline CDR1 and CDR2 sequences are LGHDT and YNNKEL (reference sequence). Trimming cost V 6 bases and J 6 bases; bases outside gene matches: 5. CDR3 loop: CASSAGQGPEAFF. CDR3 DNA sequence: TGTGCCAGCAGTGCCGGACAGGGGCCTGAAGCTTTCTTT.

The chain combines TRBV19 with TRBJ1-5; TRBD1 matches 9 bases. This CDR3 is 14 amino acids long. Germline loops: CDR1 LNHDA, CDR2 SQIVND (reference sequence). Germline trimming cut 6 bases from V and 7 bases from J; bases unmatched to any gene: 7. The CDR3 reads CASSTGGGLQPQHF. CDR3 DNA sequence: TGTGCCAGTAGCACAGGGGGCGGATTGCAGCCCCAGCATTTT.

This sequence joins TRBV3-1 (or the pseudogene TRBV3-2) and TRBJ1-1; possible D gene TRBD1, 6 bases. CDR1 is LGHDT and CDR2 is YNNKEL in the germline V gene (reference sequence). The CDR3 length is 16 residues. V was cut by 3 bases and J by 4 bases, with 18 bases left in between. CDR3 region: CASSQEQGRYGTEAFF. DNA of the CDR3: TGTGCCAGCAGCCAGGAGCAGGGGAGGTACGGCACTGAAGCTTTCTTT.

The rearrangement uses TRBV7-9 and TRBJ2-7; maybe TRBD1 (5 bases). CDR3 length: 12 amino acids. Germline-derived CDR1 and CDR2 are SEHNR and FQNEAQ (reference sequence). The V end was cut by 3 bases, the J end by 3 bases, with 6 bases between. CDR3 in amino acids: CASSFTGYEQYF. DNA of the CDR3: TGTGCCAGCAGCTTTACAGGCTACGAGCAGTACTTC. The full variable domain, with the rest looked up from reference TRBV7-9 and TRBJ2-7, is DTGVSQNPRHKITKRGQNVTFRCDPISEHNRLYWYRQTLGQGPEFLTYFQNEAQLEKSRLLSDRFSAERPKGSFSTLEIQRTEQGDSAMYLCASSFTGYEQYFGPGTRLTVT.

This rearrangement joins TRBV7-2 to TRBJ2-7; 8 bases match TRBD2. The CDR3 length is 14 residues. Germline V gives CDR1 SGHTA, CDR2 FQGNSA. The V segment lost 1 base and the J segment 2 bases; nucleotides outside the gene matches: 1. CDR3 sequence: CASSLGGGPYEQYF. The DNA for the CDR3 is TGTGCCAGCAGCTTAGGCGGGGGGCCCTACGAGCAGTACTTC.

The CDR3, as DNA: TGCAGTGCTAAAGATCACGGGGAGCTGTTTTTT. Residues: CSAKDHGELFF. The chain couples TRBV20-1 to TRBJ2-2; no clear D. Trimming left V 4 bases short and J 7 bases short, with 7 bases between. The CDR3 runs 11 residues. Germline-derived CDR1 and CDR2 are DFQATT and SNEGSKA (reference sequence).

This chain links TRBV14 with TRBJ2-7; 7 bases align to TRBD2. Germline V gene data show CDR1 as SGHDN and CDR2 as FVKESK. Unmatched junction bases numbered 9, after V lost 0 bases and J lost 7 bases. The CDR3 has 15 amino acids. The CDR3 spells CASSQDGGTSGEQYF. CDR3 bases: TGTGCCAGCAGCCAAGACGGGGGGACCTCTGGAGAGCAGTACTTC.

The rearrangement links TRBV10-2 to TRBJ1-2, with TRBD1 matching 8 bases. This CDR3 region has 14 residues. Per the germline V gene, CDR1 is WSHSY and CDR2 is SAAADI. Unmatched junction bases numbered 7, after V lost 6 bases and J lost 4 bases. The CDR3 coding sequence is TGCGCCAGCAGCTTACAGGGGGGTGGCTATGGCTACACCTTC. Protein: CASSLQGGGYGYTF.

The V and J genes are TRBV7-8 and TRBJ1-1; the D is unclear. The germline V gene encodes CDR1 SGHVS and CDR2 FQNEAQ. V was cut by 5 bases and J by 2 bases, with 6 bases left in between. The CDR3 length is 12 residues. The CDR3 sequence: CASSHQNTEAFF. For the CDR3, the DNA is TGTGCCAGCAGCCACCAAAACACTGAAGCTTTCTTT.

The chain carries TRBV6-6 and TRBJ1-1; 8 bases are shared with TRBD1. The CDR3 is 13 residues long. In germline, CDR1 is MNHNY, CDR2 SVGAGI (reference sequence). V lost 4 bases to trimming and J lost 8 bases; unmatched junction nucleotides: 6. The CDR3, as DNA: TGTGCCAGCAGTTTTGACAGGGGATTGGAAGCTTTCTTT. Amino acid sequence: CASSFDRGLEAFF.

This chain uses TRBV5-1 with TRBJ1-1; no reliable D call. The germline V gene encodes CDR1 SGHRS and CDR2 YFSETQ. Trimming removed 0 bases at V and 8 bases at J, with 5 bases between. The CDR3 is made up of 11 amino acids. The chain's CDR3 is CASSLGQEAFF. Here the CDR3 DNA reads TGCGCCAGCAGCTTGGGGCAGGAAGCTTTCTTT.

V and J are TRBV6-6 and TRBJ1-5; D might be TRBD1 (5 bases). Trimming took off 3 bases at V and 4 bases at J, with 16 bases between the two ends. CDR1 and CDR2 from the germline V gene are MNHNY and SVGAGI (reference sequence). The CDR3 spans 16 residues. This CDR3 reads CASSYTGDGPNQPQHF. For the CDR3, the DNA is TGTGCCAGCAGTTATACGGGGGACGGGCCAAATCAGCCCCAGCATTTT.

V gene TRBV4-3 combines with J gene TRBJ2-7, with 9 bases lining up with TRBD2. This CDR3 spans 15 amino acids. Per germline, CDR1 LGHNA and CDR2 YSLEER. The junction had 4 bases not matched to a gene; V was cut back by 2 bases and J by 2 bases. CDR3 in amino acids: CASSQYSGGAYEQYF. The CDR3 region has the DNA TGCGCCAGCAGCCAATATAGCGGGGGTGCCTACGAGCAGTACTTC.

This sequence joins TRBV6-4 and TRBJ2-3; 10 positions agree with TRBD2. The CDR3 has 15 amino acids. The germline V gene encodes CDR1 MRHNA and CDR2 SNTAGT. Germline trimming cut 6 bases from V and 3 bases from J; bases unmatched to any gene: 6. This CDR3 reads CASRSGGAGTDTQYF. For the CDR3, the DNA is TGTGCCAGCAGGAGCGGGGGGGCCGGGACAGATACGCAGTATTTT.

This clone was observed once. The V and J genes are TRBV11-2 and TRBJ2-3, with D perhaps matching TRBD1 or TRBD2 (5 bases each). Trimming shortened V by 5 bases and J by 5 bases, and 17 bases separated the two germline ends. The germline CDR1 and CDR2 sequences are SGHAT and FQNNGV. The CDR3 has 15 amino acids. CDR3 DNA: TGTGCCAGCAGCCAGGGACCCACATCGGGAGATACGCAGTATTTT. Translating it yields CASSQGPTSGDTQYF. Full variable domain (rest looked up from reference TRBV11-2 and TRBJ2-3): EAGVAQSPRYKIIEKRQSVAFWCNPISGHATLYWYQQILGQGPKLLIQFQNNGVVDDSQLPKDRFSAERLKGVDSTLKIQPAKLEDSAVYLCASSQGPTSGDTQYFGPGTRLTVL.

This chain joins TRBV28 and TRBJ1-2; D gene uncertain. The CDR3 consists of 11 residues. The V gene's germline CDR1 is MDHEN and CDR2 SYDVKM. Deletions cut 5 bases from V and 5 bases from J, with 6 bases between. The DNA for the CDR3 is TGTGCCAGCAGTACCGGTTATGGCTACACCTTC. Translation gives CASSTGYGYTF.

The rearrangement links TRBV9 to TRBJ2-5, with D perhaps TRBD1 (6 bases). There are 16 residues in the CDR3. Trimming took 0 bases from V and 1 from J, leaving 13 bases between them. Per the germline V gene, CDR1 is SGDLS and CDR2 is YYNGEE. CDR3 region: CASSVGGHPIQETQYF. DNA for the CDR3: TGTGCCAGCAGCGTAGGGGGACACCCGATCCAAGAGACCCAGTACTTC.

V usage is TRBV3-1 (or the pseudogene TRBV3-2) and J usage is TRBJ2-7; 8 bases match TRBD1. CDR3 length equals 14 residues. From germline, CDR1 is LGHDT and CDR2 YNNKEL (reference sequence). The V and J ends lost 4 bases and 5 bases, in that order; junction bases with no gene match: 7. CDR3 sequence (DNA): TGTGCCAGCAGCCTAGGGACAGGTTCGAACGAGCAGTACTTC. It codes for CASSLGTGSNEQYF.

This clone was recorded a few times. This chain links TRBV4-3 with TRBJ1-3; D is uncertain. The CDR3 consists of 19 residues. V gave up 1 base and J gave up 2 bases, with 21 bases separating them. Germline V gene sequence: CDR1 LGHNA, CDR2 YSLEER. CDR3 in amino acids: CASSQVAVVNGFAGNTIYF. In nucleotides, the CDR3 is TGCGCCAGCAGCCAAGTGGCGGTAGTTAACGGGTTCGCTGGAAACACCATATATTTT.

CDR3 amino acids: CASSRAGGSYEQYF. In DNA form, the CDR3 reads TGTGCCAGTAGTCGAGCGGGGGGGTCCTACGAGCAGTACTTC. This rearrangement joins TRBV19 to TRBJ2-7; 10 bases agree with TRBD2. CDR1 is LNHDA and CDR2 is SQIVND in the germline V gene (reference sequence). The trim removed 5 bases at V and 1 base at J, leaving 2 bases unmatched. The CDR3 has 14 residues.

The CDR3 sequence is CASSPGPPYGYTF. The CDR3, as DNA: TGTGCCAGCAGCCCAGGACCGCCCTATGGCTACACCTTC. The V and J genes are TRBV7-3 and TRBJ1-2, with unresolved D. This CDR3 has 13 residues. Per the germline V gene, CDR1 is SGHTA and CDR2 is FQGTGA. Trimming took off 5 bases at V and 4 bases at J, with 11 bases between the two ends.